This record concerns one T cell receptor (beta chain) sequence. What it binds is unknown. These data are taken from a study of somatic mutations in cytotoxic T cells in rheumatoid arthritis. Measured with immunoSEQ multiplex PCR; TCRdb has only the in-frame clones, and not every one. The sample holds fewer than 30,000 clones, 82% seen once. Findings of the study overall: A largest CD8+ clone above 20% of CD8+ cells occurred in about an eighth of the 65 patients.

With V trimmed by 3 bases and J by 2 bases, 3 bases remained unmatched. There are 14 residues in the CDR3. Germline V gives CDR1 LNHDA, CDR2 SQIVND (reference sequence). Healthy-control blood donors had a median age of roughly 60 years (range roughly 20-75) and were roughly 56% female. This chain links TRBV19 with TRBJ2-7; 8 bases match TRBD1. This receptor was identified in a man aged 50 to 60 in good health. The sequenced sample was CD8+ T cells sorted from blood. This chain's CDR3 is CASSMGRGPYEQYF. CDR3 bases: TGTGCCAGTAGTATGGGCAGGGGGCCCTACGAGCAGTACTTC.